The T cell receptor beta chain under discussion was sequenced for a study of T cells in Graves' hyperthyroidism and ophthalmopathy. The study, taken as a whole, reports: Appearing also in blood were most of the thyroid clonotypes expanded above 0.001.

The ends were cut back, 1 base at V and 2 bases at J, with 8 bases in the middle. Germline V gene sequence: CDR1 MGHDK, CDR2 SYGVNS. This CDR3 is built from 14 residues. This clonotype was found many times. The antigen remains unidentified. Amplification of TCR beta CDR3 regions used RNA as the template. The study used the HTBI primer set for a first-round RT-PCR of the TCR CDR3. One entry per CDR3 protein, called by TCRdb with MiXCR from the multiplex PCR reads. Seen here are some 600,000 distinct CDR3 sequences, about half observed once, and the top ten hold roughly 8.2%. In making diagnoses, clinical symptoms, serum thyroxine and TRAb, thyroid ultrasound and orbital computed tomography were all used.

The sample consisted of peripheral blood or thyroid tissue (not recorded which). The origin of this receptor is a woman aged 18-29 years with Graves' hyperthyroidism. V gene TRBV25-1 combines with J gene TRBJ1-2; D uncertain. This chain's CDR3 is CASSEWTENYGYTF. Written as DNA, the CDR3 is TGTGCCAGCAGTGAATGGACGGAGAACTATGGCTACACCTTC.